One and the same sample provided the 7 T cell receptor beta chains below, sequenced in a study of Graves' ophthalmopathy and Graves' hyperthyroidism. Beta-chain TCR CDR3 regions were amplified from RNA transcripts. First-round RT-PCR with HTBI primers preceded a second-round multiplex PCR. TCRdb re-analysed the multiplex PCR reads in MiXCR, keeping a single row per CDR3 protein. The sample has fewer than 650,000 distinct CDR3 sequences, about 20% seen once. Sample: peripheral blood. The receptor set was obtained from a woman under 30 with stable Graves' hyperthyroidism. Some clones in this sample may be carry-over from other donors' samples.

Worth noting for this clonotype: This may be a read error, as it is one base from a much larger clone. This is likely a read error, given that the CDR3 carries no conserved phenylalanine or tryptophan at its end. V and J are TRBV12-3 or TRBV12-4 and TRBJ1-1; D is uncertain. With 8 bases removed from V and 1 base from J, the gap between germline ends came to 14 bases. This CDR3 has 14 residues. The CDR3 loop reads CASGPAGPNTEAFL. The CDR3 DNA is TGTGCCAGCGGGCCGGCTGGGCCGAACACTGAAGCTTTCTTG.

The rearrangement uses TRBV20-1 and TRBJ2-5; 7 bases are a match to TRBD1. Germline CDR1 is DFQATT and CDR2 is SNEGSKA (reference sequence). After removal of 6 bases from V and 3 bases from J, the junction contained 13 bases not matched to a gene. The CDR3 consists of 15 residues. The CDR3 spells CSALDTGELEETQYF. The DNA of the CDR3 is TGCAGTGCCCTTGATACAGGGGAGTTAGAAGAGACCCAGTACTTC.

The sample holds many counts of this clonotype. V usage is TRBV12-3 or TRBV12-4 and J usage is TRBJ1-5, with D unclear. V lost 0 bases to trimming and J lost 3 bases, with 3 bases between them. This CDR3 is built from 13 residues. The CDR3 loop reads CASSLAPNQPQHF. The CDR3, as DNA: TGTGCCAGCAGTTTAGCGCCCAATCAGCCCCAGCATTTT.

The sample holds many counts of this clonotype. The J gene is TRBJ2-2, the V gene TRBV6-2 or TRBV6-3; 12 bases match TRBD2. This CDR3 is built from 15 residues. Germline CDR1 and CDR2: MNHEY and SVGEGT. The V gene end was trimmed by 6 bases and the J gene end by 4 bases; junction bases not matched to a gene: 3. The CDR3 sequence: CASRKGLAGTGELFF. The CDR3 DNA follows: TGTGCCAGCAGAAAGGGACTAGCGGGCACCGGGGAGCTGTTTTTT.

This clonotype was found many times. The chain links TRBV12-3 or TRBV12-4 to TRBJ1-5; D perhaps matches TRBD1 (5 bases). The CDR3 totals 14 residues. V lost 5 bases and J 1 base, leaving 9 bases between the germline ends. The CDR3: CASSPDRSNQPQHF. The CDR3 DNA follows: TGTGCCAGCAGTCCTGACAGAAGCAATCAGCCCCAGCATTTT.

This clonotype was picked up a small number of times. This chain links TRBV30 with TRBJ1-2; possibly TRBD1 for D (6 bases). Germline assignment: CDR1 GTSNPN and CDR2 SVGIG (reference sequence). V lost 4 bases, J lost 8 bases, and 20 bases lay in between. This CDR3 is 14 amino acids long. This chain's CDR3 is CAWIQGGGLRGYTF. Written as DNA, the CDR3 is TGTGCCTGGATACAGGGAGGGGGTCTGAGGGGCTACACCTTC.

This clonotype was detected many times. A read error is possible here, since a much larger clone lies one base away. No conserved phenylalanine or tryptophan is present at the end of the CDR3, so a read error is the likely explanation. This sequence joins TRBV12-3 or TRBV12-4 and TRBJ2-5; D not certain. This CDR3 contains 11 residues. V was cut by 3 bases and J by 5 bases, with 4 bases left in between. The chain's CDR3 is CASSFDETQYS. The CDR3 bases are TGTGCCAGCAGTTTTGATGAGACCCAGTACTCC.